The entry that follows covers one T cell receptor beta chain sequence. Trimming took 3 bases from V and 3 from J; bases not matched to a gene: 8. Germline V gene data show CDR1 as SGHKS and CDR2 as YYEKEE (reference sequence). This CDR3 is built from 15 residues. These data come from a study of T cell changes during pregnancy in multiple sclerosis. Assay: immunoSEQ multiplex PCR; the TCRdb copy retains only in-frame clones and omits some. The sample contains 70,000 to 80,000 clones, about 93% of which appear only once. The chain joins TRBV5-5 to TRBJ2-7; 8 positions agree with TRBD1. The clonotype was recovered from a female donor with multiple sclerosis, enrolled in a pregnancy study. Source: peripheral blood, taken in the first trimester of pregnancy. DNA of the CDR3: TGTGCCAGCAGCTCCGGGGACAGGAGATACTACGAGCAGTACTTC. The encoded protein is CASSSGDRRYYEQYF.